A single count supports the clone carrying this T cell receptor beta chain. Its antigen is not identified. Clones were sequenced by immunoSEQ multiplex PCR, and TCRdb holds only the in-frame ones, with some missing. This table has tens of thousands of clones, approximately 93% appearing once. These data are taken from a study of cytomegalovirus exposure and HLA in healthy donors. Study-wide results and limits: Reports credit the classifier with highly specific, highly sensitive diagnosis of cytomegalovirus status. Among TCR sequences, most were rare, though some public TCRs appeared in many donors. A list of roughly 180 TCR beta chains associated with cytomegalovirus was given.

Material: PBMCs. The origin of this receptor is a man aged 18 to 30 in good health and CMV-seropositive.

This CDR3 is CASMPTGLAGVDEQFF. The CDR3 bases are TGCGCCAGCATGCCGACGGGACTAGCGGGAGTTGATGAGCAGTTCTTC. The chain is built from TRBV5-1 and TRBJ2-1; the match to TRBD2 covers 14 bases. The length of the CDR3 is 16 residues. V dropped 6 bases and J dropped 8; count of bases not matched to a gene: 10. Germline V gene data show CDR1 as SGHRS and CDR2 as YFSETQ. Full variable domain (rest looked up from reference TRBV5-1 and TRBJ2-1): KAGVTQTPRYLIKTRGQQVTLSCSPISGHRSVSWYQQTPGQGLQFLFEYFSETQRNKGNFPGRFSGRQFSNSRSEMNVSTLELGDSALYLCASMPTGLAGVDEQFFGPGTRLTVL.